These 9 T cell receptor beta chains originate from one sample sequenced in a study of shared clonotypes between healthy human individuals. Produced via immunoSEQ multiplex PCR; TCRdb's table is partial and in-frame only. The profile shows 2,100,000 or so clones, more than 90% of them singletons. The sequencing input was naive CD4+ T cells sorted from blood. The subset is: CD45RA+ positively selected. The receptors stem from a young man in good health.

The CDR3 bases are TGTGCCAGTAGCTATACGGCCTATGGCTACACCTTC. It codes for CASSYTAYGYTF. This rearrangement joins TRBV19 to TRBJ1-2; D is ambiguous. Trimming removed 6 bases at V and 4 bases at J, with 9 bases between. This CDR3 comprises 12 residues. Looked up from germline, CDR1 is LNHDA and CDR2 is SQIVND (reference sequence).

V and J are TRBV5-1 and TRBJ1-2; tentatively, D is TRBD1 (6 bases). The length of the CDR3 is 16 residues. Germline V lookup: CDR1 SGHRS, CDR2 YFSETQ. V shed 0 bases and J shed 0 bases, with 12 bases lying between them. The CDR3 DNA is TGCGCCAGCAGCTTGGGGCCGACAGGCACTAACTATGGCTACACCTTC. This gives the protein CASSLGPTGTNYGYTF. Variable domain in full (rest from reference TRBV5-1 and TRBJ1-2): KAGVTQTPRYLIKTRGQQVTLSCSPISGHRSVSWYQQTPGQGLQFLFEYFSETQRNKGNFPGRFSGRQFSNSRSEMNVSTLELGDSALYLCASSLGPTGTNYGYTFGSGTRLTVV.

This sequence joins TRBV9 and TRBJ2-5, with D tentatively TRBD2 (5 bases). Germline V lookup: CDR1 SGDLS, CDR2 YYNGEE. The ends were cut back, 5 bases at V and 5 bases at J, with 16 bases in the middle. The CDR3 runs to 14 residues. CDR3 sequence: CASSLLPGMETQYF. The CDR3 coding sequence is TGTGCCAGCAGTCTCTTGCCGGGAATGGAGACCCAGTACTTC. The full variable domain, completed using reference TRBV9 and TRBJ2-5, is DSGVTQTPKHLITATGQRVTLRCSPRSGDLSVYWYQQSLDQGLQFLIQYYNGEERAKGNILERFSAQQFPDLHSELNLSSLELGDSALYFCASSLLPGMETQYFGPGTRLLVL.

The genes are TRBV19 and TRBJ1-5; D is uncertain. Trimming pared 5 bases from V and 6 bases from J, leaving 8 bases between. CDR1 and CDR2 (germline): LNHDA, SQIVND (reference sequence). CDR3 length equals 12 residues. CDR3 DNA: TGTGCCAGTAGTCCCGGCCTTCAGCCCCAGCATTTT. It is translated as CASSPGLQPQHF.

V gene TRBV5-1 combines with J gene TRBJ1-2, with TRBD1 matching 7 bases. CDR1 and CDR2 (germline): SGHRS, YFSETQ. The CDR3 spans 15 residues. V dropped 4 bases and J dropped 3; count of bases not matched to a gene: 9. The CDR3 DNA is TGCGCCAGCAGCCCGACAGGGAGGGGCGACTATGGCTACACCTTC. It codes for CASSPTGRGDYGYTF. Supplemented by reference TRBV5-1 and TRBJ1-2, the full variable domain reads KAGVTQTPRYLIKTRGQQVTLSCSPISGHRSVSWYQQTPGQGLQFLFEYFSETQRNKGNFPGRFSGRQFSNSRSEMNVSTLELGDSALYLCASSPTGRGDYGYTFGSGTRLTVV.

The chain recombines TRBV6-5 with TRBJ2-5; tentative D call: TRBD2 (5 bases). This CDR3 comprises 11 residues. The ends were cut back, 6 bases at V and 5 bases at J, with 7 bases in the middle. Germline V gene data show CDR1 as MNHEY and CDR2 as SVGAGI. CDR3 loop: CASRIAETQYF. In nucleotides, the CDR3 is TGTGCCAGCAGGATAGCGGAGACCCAGTACTTC.

The rearrangement uses TRBV7-3 and TRBJ2-5; D ambiguous. Germline CDR1 is SGHTA and CDR2 is FQGTGA. Trimming stripped 0 bases from V and 5 bases from J, with 1 base between. The CDR3 runs to 11 residues. CDR3 nucleotide sequence: TGTGCCAGCAGCTTAACGGAGACCCAGTACTTC. This translates into CASSLTETQYF. Supplemented by reference TRBV7-3 and TRBJ2-5, the full variable domain reads GAGVSQTPSNKVTEKGKYVELRCDPISGHTALYWYRQSLGQGPEFLIYFQGTGAADDSGLPNDRFFAVRPEGSVSTLKIQRTERGDSAVYLCASSLTETQYFGPGTRLLVL.

The chain is built from TRBV30 and TRBJ1-6; 8 bases fit TRBD1. In germline, CDR1 is GTSNPN, CDR2 SVGIG (reference sequence). J gave up 7 bases and V 7 bases, and 6 bases lay outside the gene matches. The CDR3 runs to 13 residues. The CDR3 spells CASATGENSPLHF. The CDR3 coding sequence is TGTGCCTCAGCGACAGGGGAAAATTCACCCCTCCACTTT.

V gene TRBV7-2 combines with J gene TRBJ2-1; TRBD1 or TRBD2 may be the D gene (5 bases each). V was trimmed by 7 bases and J by 4 bases, leaving 17 bases between them. Germline CDR1 is SGHTA and CDR2 is FQGNSA. The CDR3 covers 15 residues. The CDR3 DNA reads as TGTGCCAGCACCAATAGGGACCGCAATTACAATGAGCAGTTCTTC. Translating it yields CASTNRDRNYNEQFF.